Following are 3 T cell receptor beta chains from one sample sequenced in a study of tumor-infiltrating lymphocytes in primary liver carcinoma (dated by TCRdb to 2016 to 2017). Data came from an Illumina HiSeq 2500. Using a constant-region primer and ProtoScript II reverse transcriptase, TCRbeta-specific cDNA was reverse-transcribed from 500 ng total RNA. The TCRbeta libraries were prepared through three rounds of nested multiplex PCR following a slightly modified ARM-PCR procedure. Each of the first two PCR rounds ran for approximately 10 cycles and used multiplex TRBV1-TRBV30 forward primers together with a Cbeta reverse primer. Using fastp at Q25 and MiXCR, TCRdb reprocessed the public reads and kept productive beta chains. Every CDR3 protein is listed once, alongside the most common genes and DNA of its rows. Across this sample there are 95,000 to 100,000 distinct CDR3 sequences, with approximately 70% seen only once. Clones ranked in the top ten supply 9% to 15% of the sample.

Without any cell sorting, total RNA and DNA were co-extracted from approximately 20-30 mg of bulk tissue using the AllPrep DNA/RNA mini kit. The material sequenced was liver tumor tissue from sampling region 2. Reading the label with the study, this specimen's cell subset or site is: tumor region T2, inferior pole. The receptors derive from a woman aged 55-69 years with primary liver carcinoma and hepatitis B virus infection.

Regarding this clonotype: It is likely a read error, because the conserved phenylalanine at the end of the CDR3 is missing. V and J are TRBV11-2 and TRBJ1-3; D gene uncertain. Looked up from germline, CDR1 is SGHAT and CDR2 is FQNNGV. This CDR3 has 14 amino acids. CDR3 in amino acids: CANSSPNSGNTIYS. The CDR3 region has the DNA TGTGCCAACAGCTCCCCCAACTCTGGAAACACCATATATTCT.

The V gene is TRBV28, the J gene TRBJ2-2; 9 nucleotides align to TRBD1. The CDR3 loop spans 13 amino acids. The ends lost 10 bases at V and 7 bases at J; junction bases unmatched: 7. Germline V lookup: CDR1 MDHEN, CDR2 SYDVKM. The CDR3: CATLQGANGELFF. DNA of the CDR3: TGTGCCACCCTACAGGGGGCGAACGGGGAGCTGTTTTTT.

Of note for this clonotype: A junction boundary mismatches the germline segment, possibly from a read error. DNA for the CDR3: TGCAGCGTTGATAGAGGAGGGGCTAGCTCCTACGAGCAATACTTC. Its protein product is CSVDRGGASSYEQYF. The chain is built from TRBV29-1 and TRBJ2-7; D is perhaps TRBD2 (6 bases). This CDR3 is built from 15 residues. The V gene's germline CDR1 is SQVTM and CDR2 ANQGSEA.